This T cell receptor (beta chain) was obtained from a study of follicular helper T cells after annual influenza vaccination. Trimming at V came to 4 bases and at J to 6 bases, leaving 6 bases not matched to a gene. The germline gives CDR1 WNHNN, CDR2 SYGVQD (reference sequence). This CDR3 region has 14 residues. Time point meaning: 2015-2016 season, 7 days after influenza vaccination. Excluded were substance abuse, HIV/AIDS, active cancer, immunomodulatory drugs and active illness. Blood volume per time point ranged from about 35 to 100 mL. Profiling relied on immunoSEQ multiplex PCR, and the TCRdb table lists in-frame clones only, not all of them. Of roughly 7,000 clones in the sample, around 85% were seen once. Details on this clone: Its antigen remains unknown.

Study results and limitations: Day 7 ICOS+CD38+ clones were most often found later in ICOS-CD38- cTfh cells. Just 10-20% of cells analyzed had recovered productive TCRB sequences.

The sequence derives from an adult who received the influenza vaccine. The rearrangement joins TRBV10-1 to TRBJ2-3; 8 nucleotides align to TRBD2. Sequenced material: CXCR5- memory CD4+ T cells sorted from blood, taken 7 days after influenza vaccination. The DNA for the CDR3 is TGCGCCAGCAGTGTGGCGGGGGGTGTTGATACGCAGTATTTT. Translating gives CASSVAGGVDTQYF.